These 24 T cell receptor beta chains originate from one sample sequenced in a study of blood T cells in healthy people across ages. Through a sample-barcoded 5' primer and a J-beta primer mix, a second PCR was run for about 6 to 11 cycles. TCRdb reprocessed the 5' RACE reads with MiXCR, giving one entry per CDR3 protein. The sample contains around 800,000 distinct CDR3 sequences, under 80% of which appear only once. The sample was blood. The receptors originated from a man aged 25 to 40 in good health.

This chain links TRBV7-3 with TRBJ2-6; TRBD1 might be the D (6 bases). Trimming left V 3 bases short and J 2 bases short, with 14 bases between. This CDR3 comprises 17 residues. Germline lookup yields CDR1 SGHTA and CDR2 FQGTGA. The CDR3 reads CASSFPGQLPGANVLTF. The CDR3 DNA reads as TGTGCCAGCAGCTTCCCGGGACAACTCCCTGGGGCCAACGTCCTGACTTTC. Variable domain in full (rest from reference TRBV7-3 and TRBJ2-6): GAGVSQTPSNKVTEKGKYVELRCDPISGHTALYWYRQSLGQGPEFLIYFQGTGAADDSGLPNDRFFAVRPEGSVSTLKIQRTERGDSAVYLCASSFPGQLPGANVLTFGAGSRLTVL.

This clonotype was observed a few times. The chain links TRBV4-3 to TRBJ2-3, with unresolved D. With 0 bases removed from V and 4 bases from J, the gap between germline ends came to 11 bases. The germline CDR1 and CDR2 sequences are LGHNA and YSLEER. The CDR3 consists of 15 residues. The CDR3 reads CASSQDGQISDTQYF. As DNA, the CDR3 is TGCGCCAGCAGCCAAGACGGGCAGATTTCAGATACGCAGTATTTT.

This clonotype has just a few counts. The chain couples TRBV12-3 or TRBV12-4 to TRBJ1-6; TRBD1 matches 9 bases. CDR3 length equals 13 residues. The junction had 2 bases not matched to a gene; V was cut back by 5 bases and J by 9 bases. DNA for the CDR3: TGTGCCAGCAGTGGGACAGGGATTTCACCCCTCCACTTT. It codes for CASSGTGISPLHF.

The chain has TRBV6-2 or TRBV6-3 and TRBJ2-5; unclear D gene. The V end lost 6 bases, the J end lost 3 bases, and 8 bases lay between the germline ends. From germline, CDR1 is MNHEY and CDR2 SVGEGT. This CDR3 has 12 residues. The CDR3 nucleotides read TGTGCCAGCAGATTTCCGGAAGAGACCCAGTACTTC. Protein sequence: CASRFPEETQYF.

This clonotype was detected a few times. The chain joins TRBV25-1 to TRBJ2-5; D ambiguous. There are 14 residues in the CDR3. Germline assignment: CDR1 MGHDK and CDR2 SYGVNS. Trimming took 0 bases from V and 5 from J, leaving 10 bases between them. The CDR3 DNA reads as TGTGCCAGCAGTGAATATTCACTGGGGGAGACCCAGTACTTC. Translation gives CASSEYSLGETQYF.

The chain has TRBV12-3 or TRBV12-4 and TRBJ1-1; D gene uncertain. Deletions cut 6 bases from V and 4 bases from J, with 18 bases between. The CDR3 runs 15 residues. The CDR3 DNA sequence: TGTGCCAGCAGCCCTTCACCCACGTGGGTCACTGAAGCTTTCTTT. The encoded protein is CASSPSPTWVTEAFF.

This clonotype was found many times. This chain connects TRBV4-3 to TRBJ2-7; D perhaps matches TRBD1 (5 bases). Germline assignment: CDR1 LGHNA and CDR2 YSLEER. Deletions cut 5 bases from V and 4 bases from J, with 12 bases between. This CDR3 has 13 residues. Written as DNA, the CDR3 is TGCGCCAGCAGCACCAGGGTCGGGTACGAGCAGTACTTC. Protein: CASSTRVGYEQYF.

The V call is TRBV14, the J call TRBJ1-1; TRBD1 is a possible D gene (6 bases). V was cut by 2 bases and J by 10 bases, with 11 bases left in between. CDR1 and CDR2 (germline): SGHDN, FVKESK. The CDR3 extends over 12 amino acids. CDR3 sequence: CASSQLGARAFF. CDR3 nucleotide sequence: TGTGCCAGCAGCCAATTGGGGGCTCGAGCTTTCTTT.

The rearrangement links TRBV4-3 to TRBJ2-2; no clear D gene. Germline CDR1 and CDR2: LGHNA and YSLEER. V shed 0 bases and J shed 2 bases, with 10 bases lying between them. The CDR3 extends over 16 amino acids. The CDR3 nucleotides are TGCGCCAGCAGCCAAGACGTGGGCGCAAACACCGGGGAGCTGTTTTTT. This gives the protein CASSQDVGANTGELFF.

The V gene is TRBV4-1, the J gene TRBJ2-1, with no clear D. Germline assignment: CDR1 MGHRA and CDR2 YSYEKL. The V end was cut by 4 bases, the J end by 8 bases, with 15 bases between. This CDR3 comprises 14 residues. The DNA of the CDR3 is TGCGCCAGCAGCCCAGTCCCCCTCCAGGATGAGCAGTTCTTC. It translates to CASSPVPLQDEQFF.

V usage is TRBV4-3 and J usage is TRBJ2-3; D uncertain. From germline, CDR1 is LGHNA and CDR2 YSLEER. CDR3 length: 16 residues. Trimming pared 1 base from V and 0 bases from J, leaving 11 bases between. The CDR3 here is CASSQVNRISTDTQYF. The CDR3 nucleotides are TGCGCCAGCAGCCAAGTAAATCGAATTAGCACAGATACGCAGTATTTT.

This sequence joins TRBV4-2 and TRBJ2-7; TRBD2 might be the D (6 bases). V lost 1 base and J 1 base, leaving 26 bases between the germline ends. Per the germline V gene, CDR1 is LGHNA and CDR2 is YNFKEQ. The CDR3 is made up of 20 amino acids. CDR3 sequence (DNA): TGTGCCAGCAGCCAAGTAGCCGGGACGGGGACTCTCCCGGGGTCCTACGAGCAGTACTTC. Protein product: CASSQVAGTGTLPGSYEQYF.

The chain has TRBV27 and TRBJ2-5, with TRBD2 matching over 7 bases. Germline CDR1 MNHEY, CDR2 SMNVEV (reference sequence). The CDR3 sequence is 13 residues long. V lost 8 bases to trimming and J lost 6 bases; unmatched junction nucleotides: 9. CDR3 DNA sequence: TGTGCCAGCGGATCCGGACTAGGACAGACCCAGTACTTC. Its protein is CASGSGLGQTQYF.

This chain uses TRBV6-2 or TRBV6-3 with TRBJ2-5, with D maybe TRBD2 (6 bases). The V gene lost 2 bases and the J gene lost 0 bases, with 16 bases spanning the gap. Germline V CDR1 and CDR2: MNHEY, SVGEGT. The CDR3 length is 17 residues. The CDR3 is CASSYGSTRRYQETQYF. The DNA for the CDR3 is TGTGCCAGCAGTTACGGGTCGACTAGGAGGTACCAAGAGACCCAGTACTTC.

This clonotype turned up a few times. V gene TRBV5-1 combines with J gene TRBJ2-7; tentative D call: TRBD2 (7 bases). Per the germline V gene, CDR1 is SGHRS and CDR2 is YFSETQ. V was trimmed by 0 bases and J by 3 bases, leaving 13 bases between them. CDR3 length: 15 amino acids. This chain's CDR3 is CASSLGRGGSYEQYF. In DNA, the CDR3 is TGCGCCAGCAGCTTGGGCAGGGGAGGGAGCTACGAGCAGTACTTC.

The chain employs TRBV10-3 and TRBJ2-7; D not certain. Germline lookup yields CDR1 ENHRY and CDR2 SYGVKD. Trimming shortened V by 4 bases and J by 0 bases, and 10 bases separated the two germline ends. CDR3 size: 14 residues. The CDR3 DNA sequence: TGTGCCATCAGTGTCAGGAACAGCTCCTACGAGCAGTACTTC. Its protein product is CAISVRNSSYEQYF.

This rearrangement joins TRBV4-3 to TRBJ1-5; D ambiguous. Trimming pared 0 bases from V and 4 bases from J, leaving 13 bases between. The CDR3 sequence is 16 residues long. CDR1 and CDR2 (germline): LGHNA, YSLEER. This CDR3 reads CASSQDIAAVNQPQHF. As DNA, the CDR3 is TGCGCCAGCAGCCAAGACATCGCGGCGGTGAATCAGCCCCAGCATTTT.

This clonotype has just a few counts. V is TRBV27 and J is TRBJ2-7; no definite D call. CDR1 and CDR2 (germline): MNHEY, SMNVEV (reference sequence). Trimming shortened V by 0 bases and J by 2 bases, and 8 bases separated the two germline ends. The CDR3 is 14 amino acids. The CDR3 nucleotides are TGTGCCAGCAGTTTATCACCAAATACCTACGAGCAGTACTTC. This codes for CASSLSPNTYEQYF.

V is TRBV3-1 and J is TRBJ2-1; tentative D call: TRBD2 (6 bases). The DNA end lines up better with TRBJ2-7; the J call may be wrong. The germline V gene has CDR1 LGHDT and CDR2 YNNKEL (reference sequence). There are 15 residues in the CDR3. CDR3 nucleotides: TGTGCCAGCAGCCCGGGAGCTAGGGCTTCATACGAGCAGTACTTC. Amino acids: CASSPGARASYEQYF.

The V and J genes are TRBV28 and TRBJ2-5, with D tentatively TRBD1 or TRBD2 (6 bases each). V gave up 2 bases and J gave up 3 bases, with 13 bases separating them. The CDR3 totals 15 residues. CDR1 is MDHEN, CDR2 SYDVKM, per germline. CDR3 DNA sequence: TGTGCCAGCAGTTTAGGGCAGGGGAGGAAAGAGACCCAGTACTTC. Translating gives CASSLGQGRKETQYF. The variable domain in full, with the rest retrieved from reference TRBV28 and TRBJ2-5, is DVKVTQSSRYLVKRTGEKVFLECVQDMDHENMFWYRQDPGLGLRLIYFSYDVKMKEKGDIPEGYSVSREKKERFSLILESASTNQTSMYLCASSLGQGRKETQYFGPGTRLLVL.

This rearrangement joins TRBV6-2 or TRBV6-3 to TRBJ2-7; D is unclear. CDR1 and CDR2 from the germline V gene are MNHEY and SVGEGT. The CDR3 is 13 amino acids. V was trimmed by 6 bases and J by 4 bases, leaving 13 bases between them. The CDR3 coding sequence is TGTGCCAGCAGCCAAGCCGAATCTTACGAGCAGTACTTC. This gives the protein CASSQAESYEQYF.

This clonotype has a single count. The chain uses TRBV29-1 and TRBJ1-1, with a possible D match to TRBD1 (6 bases). The CDR3 loop spans 13 amino acids. CDR1 is SQVTM and CDR2 is ANQGSEA in the germline V gene. The V end lost 7 bases, the J end lost 4 bases, and 16 bases lay between the germline ends. DNA for the CDR3: TGCAGCGCCCGGGGGCAGCGAGGCACTGAAGCTTTCTTT. This translates into CSARGQRGTEAFF.

The CDR3 nucleotides are TGCGCCAGCAGCCCAGGGGGGAAGGGGTCGGCTAATGAAAAACTGTTTTTT. Its translation is CASSPGGKGSANEKLFF. The rearrangement joins TRBV4-3 to TRBJ1-4; 7 bases align to TRBD1. The length of the CDR3 is 17 residues. Per germline, CDR1 LGHNA and CDR2 YSLEER. V lost 4 bases to trimming and J lost 3 bases; unmatched junction nucleotides: 11.

The genes are TRBV29-1 and TRBJ2-6, with unresolved D. V dropped 3 bases and J dropped 0 bases, with 15 bases sitting between them. CDR1 and CDR2 (germline): SQVTM, ANQGSEA. This CDR3 is 17 amino acids long. The CDR3 bases are TGCAGCGTTGAGGTCCACCCGGAGAGCTCTGGGGCCAACGTCCTGACTTTC. Its protein product is CSVEVHPESSGANVLTF.